The 23 T cell receptor beta chains below all came from one sample that was sequenced in a study of vaccination effects on CD4 cells after COVID-19. Antigen-specific CD4+ T cells expanded by the ViraFEST assay with viral peptide pools were then sequenced. Cells that had been cultured for ten to eleven days were the source of isolated CD4+ T cells. The individual was infected with SARS-CoV-2 between March and December 2020, as confirmed by PCR. Everyone in the study got two shots of either the BNT162b2 or mRNA-1273 vaccine. These receptors have no identified antigens. Clones were read by immunoSEQ multiplex PCR, and TCRdb kept only the in-frame ones, dropping some. The table records more than 13,000 clones, 76% of them present only once. The sequencing here drew on CD4+ T cells from PBMCs cultured with HCoV-NL63 spike peptides, taken after COVID-19 vaccination. Source of these receptors: a human donor who had a prior SARS-CoV-2 infection.

The chain combines TRBV27 with TRBJ2-1, with TRBD2 matching over 16 bases. The CDR3 has 16 amino acids. V dropped 0 bases and J dropped 8; count of bases not matched to a gene: 1. Germline CDR1 and CDR2: MNHEY and SMNVEV (reference sequence). The CDR3 reads CASSLSGTSGRDEQFF. The CDR3 DNA follows: TGTGCCAGCAGTTTATCGGGGACTAGCGGGAGGGATGAGCAGTTCTTC.

This clone came up once. The chain joins TRBV20-1 to TRBJ2-2; no definite D call. The CDR3 loop spans 11 amino acids. Germline lookup yields CDR1 DFQATT and CDR2 SNEGSKA (reference sequence). Deletions cut 1 base from V and 6 bases from J, with 3 bases between. CDR3 DNA: TGCAGTGCTAGAGGTGCCGGGGAGCTGTTTTTT. Translating gives CSARGAGELFF.

This rearrangement joins TRBV5-1 to TRBJ2-5; 12 nucleotides agree with TRBD2. With V trimmed by 0 bases and J by 0 bases, 6 bases remained unmatched. This CDR3 comprises 18 residues. CDR1 is SGHRS and CDR2 is YFSETQ in the germline V gene. CDR3 sequence reads: CASSLGLAGGAYQETQYF. CDR3 in DNA: TGCGCCAGCAGCTTGGGGCTAGCGGGGGGGGCGTACCAAGAGACCCAGTACTTC. Based on the CDR3 plus reference TRBV5-1 and TRBJ2-5, the full variable domain is KAGVTQTPRYLIKTRGQQVTLSCSPISGHRSVSWYQQTPGQGLQFLFEYFSETQRNKGNFPGRFSGRQFSNSRSEMNVSTLELGDSALYLCASSLGLAGGAYQETQYFGPGTRLLVL.

The chain links TRBV5-1 to TRBJ2-7; D gene ambiguous. Trimming pared 0 bases from V and 2 bases from J, leaving 3 bases between. The CDR3 length is 12 residues. The germline V gene has CDR1 SGHRS and CDR2 YFSETQ. The CDR3 DNA reads TGCGCCAGCAGCTTGGGTGCCTACGAGCAGTACTTC. Protein sequence: CASSLGAYEQYF.

This clone was recorded once. The rearrangement links TRBV5-6 to TRBJ2-3; no reliable D call. Germline CDR1 reads SGHDT; CDR2 reads YYEEEE. V lost 3 bases and J lost 1, with 9 bases in between. This CDR3 spans 14 amino acids. The CDR3 region has the DNA TGTGCCAGCAGCTGGTCCGACGGCACAGATACGCAGTATTTT. It yields the protein CASSWSDGTDTQYF.

The chain recombines TRBV7-2 with TRBJ1-2, with D hard to call. Trimming took off 5 bases at V and 6 bases at J, with 13 bases between the two ends. This CDR3 has 13 amino acids. In germline, CDR1 is SGHTA, CDR2 FQGNSA. CDR3 nucleotides: TGTGCCAGCAGCACTCAATGGGGTAATGGCTACACCTTC. Amino acids: CASSTQWGNGYTF.

The chain uses TRBV11-2 and TRBJ2-2, with D possibly being TRBD2 (6 bases). CDR1 is SGHAT, CDR2 FQNNGV, per germline. The V and J ends lost 7 bases and 4 bases respectively, with 19 bases between them. CDR3 length equals 16 residues. CDR3 protein: CASTPLYGRGTGELFF. The DNA for the CDR3 is TGTGCCAGCACTCCCCTTTATGGGCGGGGCACCGGGGAGCTGTTTTTT.

This chain's CDR3 is CASSGRGTDTQYF. The CDR3 bases are TGTGCCAGCAGTGGCAGGGGCACAGATACGCAGTATTTT. The chain links TRBV25-1 to TRBJ2-3; possible D gene TRBD1, 5 bases. The CDR3 totals 13 residues. Germline V gene data show CDR1 as MGHDK and CDR2 as SYGVNS. Trimming shortened V by 4 bases and J by 1 base, and 6 bases separated the two germline ends.

This clone was seen a handful of times. The V call is TRBV5-8, the J call TRBJ1-5; D possibly corresponds to TRBD1 (5 bases). The CDR3 contains 17 residues. Germline-derived CDR1 and CDR2 are SGHTS and YDEGEE. Trimming stripped 2 bases from V and 1 base from J, with 16 bases between. Written as DNA, the CDR3 is TGTGCCAGCAGCTTCTGGCTGGGGGACTTCAGCAATCAGCCCCAGCATTTT. Amino acid sequence: CASSFWLGDFSNQPQHF.

The chain links TRBV10-3 to TRBJ1-2; D not certain. Germline V gene lookup returns CDR1 ENHRY and CDR2 SYGVKD. V was pared by 3 bases and J by 0 bases, with 11 bases between. The CDR3 sequence is 15 residues long. The CDR3 loop is CAISEDPVPNYGYTF. CDR3 sequence (DNA): TGTGCCATCAGTGAAGACCCCGTACCTAACTATGGCTACACCTTC.

The rearrangement joins TRBV30 to TRBJ1-4, with TRBD1 matching 9 bases. V lost 5 bases and J lost 8; bases outside the gene matches: 6. Germline CDR1 is GTSNPN and CDR2 is SVGIG (reference sequence). This CDR3 has 13 residues. CDR3 amino acids: CAWATGGGEKLFF. The CDR3, as DNA: TGTGCCTGGGCTACAGGGGGCGGAGAAAAACTGTTTTTT.

The V and J genes are TRBV6-2 or TRBV6-3 and TRBJ1-2; D is uncertain. This CDR3 is built from 14 residues. CDR1 and CDR2 (germline): MNHEY, SVGEGT. Trimming cost V 4 bases and J 4 bases, with 13 bases left between them. CDR3 protein: CASSFNGEGYGYTF. As DNA, the CDR3 is TGTGCCAGCAGTTTTAATGGTGAGGGCTATGGCTACACCTTC.

This sequence joins TRBV12-3 or TRBV12-4 and TRBJ2-3; the D is unclear. CDR3 length equals 12 residues. V was clipped by 6 bases and J by 4 bases, with 8 bases between them. The CDR3 DNA follows: TGTGCCAGCAGGACACTGGCAGATACGCAGTATTTT. It specifies CASRTLADTQYF.

The rearrangement joins TRBV6-5 to TRBJ2-1; 8 nucleotides align to TRBD2. The CDR3 totals 14 residues. V was clipped by 6 bases and J by 9 bases; unmatched bases: 10. Looked up from germline, CDR1 is MNHEY and CDR2 is SVGAGI. The CDR3 loop reads CASSRGLVGSEQFF. CDR3 DNA sequence: TGTGCCAGCAGCAGGGGACTAGTGGGTAGTGAGCAGTTCTTC.

By proportion, this clone is medium-sized. The J gene is TRBJ1-1, the V gene TRBV28; 7 positions match TRBD1. The V and J ends lost 8 bases and 3 bases, in that order; junction bases with no gene match: 9. CDR3 size: 14 residues. The germline V gene has CDR1 MDHEN and CDR2 SYDVKM. The DNA of the CDR3 is TGTGCCAGCTACCCAGGGGGTCTTCACACTGAAGCTTTCTTT. Protein product: CASYPGGLHTEAFF. The full variable domain, in which reference TRBV28 and TRBJ1-1 provide the parts outside the CDR3, is DVKVTQSSRYLVKRTGEKVFLECVQDMDHENMFWYRQDPGLGLRLIYFSYDVKMKEKGDIPEGYSVSREKKERFSLILESASTNQTSMYLCASYPGGLHTEAFFGQGTRLTVV.

V and J are TRBV11-1 and TRBJ1-1; a possible D gene is TRBD1 (6 bases). The CDR3 covers 14 residues. The V end was cut by 5 bases, the J end by 4 bases, with 14 bases between. Germline V gives CDR1 SGHAT, CDR2 FQDESV (reference sequence). This CDR3 reads CASSIGRGSTEAFF. The DNA for the CDR3 is TGTGCCAGCAGCATTGGCAGGGGAAGCACTGAAGCTTTCTTT. Supplemented by reference TRBV11-1 and TRBJ1-1, the full variable domain reads EAEVAQSPRYKITEKSQAVAFWCDPISGHATLYWYRQILGQGPELLVQFQDESVVDDSQLPKDRFSAERLKGVDSTLKIQPAELGDSAMYLCASSIGRGSTEAFFGQGTRLTVV.

The chain carries TRBV18 and TRBJ2-2, with D perhaps TRBD2 (5 bases). CDR3 size: 16 residues. The V gene's germline CDR1 is KGHSH and CDR2 LQKENI. V was trimmed by 4 bases and J by 1 base, leaving 13 bases between them. The CDR3 DNA reads as TGTGCCAGCTCACTAAACGGCGGGTGGAACACCGGGGAGCTGTTTTTT. It translates to CASSLNGGWNTGELFF.

This clone was seen a single time. The V and J genes are TRBV27 and TRBJ1-4, with TRBD1 as a possible D gene (6 bases). Germline V gives CDR1 MNHEY, CDR2 SMNVEV (reference sequence). Between the trimmed V and J ends, which lost 8 bases and 8 bases, there was a span of 21 bases. The CDR3 covers 15 residues. The CDR3 sequence: CASGTAGGLREKLFF. CDR3 in DNA: TGTGCCAGCGGCACCGCGGGGGGCCTAAGAGAAAAACTGTTTTTT.

The gene calls are TRBV4-2 and TRBJ2-7, with D tentatively TRBD1 or TRBD2 (5 bases each). V lost 1 base, J lost 4 bases, and 11 bases lay in between. Germline V lookup: CDR1 LGHNA, CDR2 YNFKEQ. The CDR3 is 14 residues long. The CDR3 here is CASSQVGDQYEQYF. The CDR3 region has the DNA TGTGCCAGCAGCCAAGTTGGGGACCAATACGAGCAGTACTTC.

Only one count was recorded for this clone. The CDR3 protein is CASSFSSGGYPQYF. CDR3 DNA: TGTGCCAGCAGCTTCTCTAGCGGGGGGTATCCCCAGTACTTC. This chain joins TRBV7-8 and TRBJ2-5, with 11 bases that match TRBD2. The V gene's germline CDR1 is SGHVS and CDR2 FQNEAQ. This CDR3 has 14 amino acids. V lost 3 bases, J lost 9 bases, and 6 bases stayed unmatched.

The chain uses TRBV30 and TRBJ1-6; TRBD1 agrees at 7 bases. Germline loops: CDR1 GTSNPN, CDR2 SVGIG (reference sequence). Trimming cost V 2 bases and J 7 bases; bases outside gene matches: 5. CDR3 size: 14 residues. CDR3 loop: CAWSPGTENSPLHF. CDR3 in DNA: TGTGCCTGGAGTCCCGGGACAGAGAATTCACCCCTCCACTTT.

This rearrangement joins TRBV2 to TRBJ2-5; a possible D gene is TRBD1 (5 bases). CDR1 is SNHLY and CDR2 is FYNNEI in the germline V gene. The CDR3 loop spans 14 amino acids. V was trimmed by 2 bases and J by 0 bases, leaving 7 bases between them. DNA of the CDR3: TGTGCCAGCAGTGAAAGACAGAACCAAGAGACCCAGTACTTC. It codes for CASSERQNQETQYF.

The rearrangement links TRBV7-2 to TRBJ1-4; no reliable D call. Trimming pared 1 base from V and 5 bases from J, leaving 23 bases between. The CDR3 contains 19 residues. The V gene's germline CDR1 is SGHTA and CDR2 FQGNSA. The CDR3 sequence is CASSLVGPSLSALNEKLFF. CDR3 in DNA: TGTGCCAGCAGCTTAGTAGGGCCCTCACTTTCGGCCCTCAATGAAAAACTGTTTTTT.